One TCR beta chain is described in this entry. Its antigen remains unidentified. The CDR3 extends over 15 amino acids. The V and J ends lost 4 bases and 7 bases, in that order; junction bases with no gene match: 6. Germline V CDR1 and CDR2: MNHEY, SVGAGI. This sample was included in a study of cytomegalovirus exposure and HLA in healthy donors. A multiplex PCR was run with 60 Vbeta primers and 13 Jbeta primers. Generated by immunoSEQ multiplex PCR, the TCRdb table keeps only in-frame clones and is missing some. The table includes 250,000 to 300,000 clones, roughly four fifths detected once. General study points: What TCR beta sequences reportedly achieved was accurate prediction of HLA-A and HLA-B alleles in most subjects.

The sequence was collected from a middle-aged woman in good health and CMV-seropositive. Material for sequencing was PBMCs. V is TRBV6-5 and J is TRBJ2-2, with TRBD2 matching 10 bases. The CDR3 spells CASSSLAGAGGELFF. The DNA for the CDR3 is TGTGCCAGCAGTTCCCTAGCGGGAGCCGGCGGGGAGCTGTTTTTT.